One T cell receptor (beta chain) is described in this entry. Its antigen is not identified. These data belong to a study of shared clonotypes between healthy human individuals. The naive CD8 fraction comprised CD45RO-negative cells positively selected for CCR7 and excluded terminally differentiated effector memory CD45RA+ cells. Free of recent acute infections or vaccinations, the donors were healthy HIV-negative adults. General study points: Naive CD4 clonotype sharing across a handful of donors was about 5%. It was the non-shared clonotypes that had lower generation probabilities than clonotypes shared by all four donors.

Researchers ran the assay at a deep level. Libraries were prepared by immunoSEQ multiplex PCR; TCRdb keeps only in-frame clonotypes and omits some of them. The sample lists about 2.1 million clones, 80% to 95% occurring once. This TCR derives from a young man in good health. Some clones in this sample may be carry-over from other donors' samples. The sequenced material came from naive CD8+ T cells from PBMCs.

The CDR3: CASSPNLIAGVIYEQYF. CDR3 coding DNA: TGCGCCAGCAGCCCCAACCTCATAGCGGGAGTAATCTACGAGCAGTACTTC. This chain uses TRBV5-1 with TRBJ2-7; 9 positions match TRBD2. Trimming removed 4 bases from V and 3 bases from J; junction bases left unmatched: 14. The CDR3 has 17 amino acids. CDR1 and CDR2 (germline): SGHRS, YFSETQ.